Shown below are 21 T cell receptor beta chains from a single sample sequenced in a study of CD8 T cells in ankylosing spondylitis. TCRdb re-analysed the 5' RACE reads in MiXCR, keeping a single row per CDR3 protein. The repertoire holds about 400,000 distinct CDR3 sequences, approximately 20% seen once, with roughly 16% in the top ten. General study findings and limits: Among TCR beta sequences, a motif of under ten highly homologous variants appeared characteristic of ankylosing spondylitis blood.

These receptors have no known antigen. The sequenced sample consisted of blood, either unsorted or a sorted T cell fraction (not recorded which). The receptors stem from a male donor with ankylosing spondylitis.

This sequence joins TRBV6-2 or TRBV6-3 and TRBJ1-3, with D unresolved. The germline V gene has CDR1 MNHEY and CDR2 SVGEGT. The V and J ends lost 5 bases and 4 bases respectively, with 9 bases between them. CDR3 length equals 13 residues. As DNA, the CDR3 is TGTGCCAGCAGTCGGCTAAGGGGAAACACCATATATTTT. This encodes CASSRLRGNTIYF.

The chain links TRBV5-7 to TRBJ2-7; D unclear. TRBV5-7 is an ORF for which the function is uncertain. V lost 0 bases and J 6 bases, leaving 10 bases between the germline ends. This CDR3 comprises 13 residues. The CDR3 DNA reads TGTGCCAGCAGCTTGGGGTGGCTCAGCGAGCAGTACTTC. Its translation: CASSLGWLSEQYF.

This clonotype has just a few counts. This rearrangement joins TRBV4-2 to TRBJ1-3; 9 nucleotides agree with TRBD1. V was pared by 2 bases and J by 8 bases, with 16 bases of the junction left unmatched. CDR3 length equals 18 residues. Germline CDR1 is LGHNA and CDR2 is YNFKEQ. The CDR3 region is CASSQRDRVAAGRHTIYF. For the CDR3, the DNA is TGTGCCAGCAGCCAACGGGACAGGGTAGCCGCGGGGAGACACACCATATATTTT.

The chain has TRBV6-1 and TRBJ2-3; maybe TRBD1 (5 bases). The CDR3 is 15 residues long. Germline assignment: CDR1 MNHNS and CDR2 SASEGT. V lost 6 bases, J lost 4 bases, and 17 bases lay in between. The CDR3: CASSLQTEAADTQYF. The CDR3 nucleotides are TGTGCCAGCAGCCTTCAGACAGAGGCGGCAGATACGCAGTATTTT.

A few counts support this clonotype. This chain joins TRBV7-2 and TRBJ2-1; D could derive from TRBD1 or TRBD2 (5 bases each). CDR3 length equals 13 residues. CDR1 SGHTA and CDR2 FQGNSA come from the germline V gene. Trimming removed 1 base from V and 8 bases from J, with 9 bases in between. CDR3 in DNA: TGTGCCAGCAGCTTAGTTGGGGGTCATGAGCAGTTCTTC. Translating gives CASSLVGGHEQFF. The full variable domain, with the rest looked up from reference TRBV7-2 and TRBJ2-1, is GAGVSQSPSNKVTEKGKDVELRCDPISGHTALYWYRQSLGQGLEFLIYFQGNSAPDKSGLPSDRFSAERTGGSVSTLTIQRTQQEDSAVYLCASSLVGGHEQFFGPGTRLTVL.

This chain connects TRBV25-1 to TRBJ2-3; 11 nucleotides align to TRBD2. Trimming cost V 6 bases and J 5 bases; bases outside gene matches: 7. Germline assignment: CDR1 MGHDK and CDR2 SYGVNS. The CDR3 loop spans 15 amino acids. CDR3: CASRASGRNRDTQYF. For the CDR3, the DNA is TGTGCCAGCAGGGCTAGCGGGAGGAATCGAGATACGCAGTATTTT.

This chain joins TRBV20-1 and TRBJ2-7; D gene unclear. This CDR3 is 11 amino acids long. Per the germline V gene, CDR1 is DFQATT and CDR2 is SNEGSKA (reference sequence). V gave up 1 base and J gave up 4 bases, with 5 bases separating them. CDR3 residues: CSARGEYEQYF. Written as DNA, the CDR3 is TGCAGTGCTAGAGGGGAATACGAGCAGTACTTC.

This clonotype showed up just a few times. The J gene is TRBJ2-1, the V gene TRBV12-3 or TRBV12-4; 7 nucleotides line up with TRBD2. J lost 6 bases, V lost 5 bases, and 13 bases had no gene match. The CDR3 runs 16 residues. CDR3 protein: CASSPVRGGRGNEQFF. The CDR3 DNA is TGTGCCAGCAGTCCTGTTCGGGGCGGGAGAGGCAATGAGCAGTTCTTC.

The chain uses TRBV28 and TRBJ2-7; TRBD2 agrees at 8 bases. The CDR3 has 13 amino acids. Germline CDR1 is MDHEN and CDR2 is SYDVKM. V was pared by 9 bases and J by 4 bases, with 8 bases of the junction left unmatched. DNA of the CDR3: TGTGCCAGTAGAGCGGGAGCTTTGTACGAGCAGTACTTC. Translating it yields CASRAGALYEQYF.

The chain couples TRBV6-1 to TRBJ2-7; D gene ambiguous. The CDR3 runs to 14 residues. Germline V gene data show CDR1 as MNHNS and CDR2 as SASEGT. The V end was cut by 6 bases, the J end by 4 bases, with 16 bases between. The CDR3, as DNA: TGTGCCAGCAGAAGAAGGGAATTTCCTTACGAGCAGTACTTC. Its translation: CASRRREFPYEQYF.

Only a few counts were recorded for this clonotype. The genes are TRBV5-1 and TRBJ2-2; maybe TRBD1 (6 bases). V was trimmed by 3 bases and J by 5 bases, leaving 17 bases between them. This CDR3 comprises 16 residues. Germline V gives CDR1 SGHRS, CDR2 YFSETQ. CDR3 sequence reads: CASSWDGDMSTGELFF. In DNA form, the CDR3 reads TGCGCCAGCAGCTGGGACGGGGACATGTCAACCGGGGAGCTGTTTTTT.

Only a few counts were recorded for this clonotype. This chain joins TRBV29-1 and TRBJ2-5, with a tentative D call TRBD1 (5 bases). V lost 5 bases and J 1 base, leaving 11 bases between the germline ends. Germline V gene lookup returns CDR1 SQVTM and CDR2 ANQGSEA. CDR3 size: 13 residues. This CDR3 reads CSVIRTRQETQYF. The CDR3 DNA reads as TGCAGCGTTATCAGGACACGCCAAGAGACCCAGTACTTC.

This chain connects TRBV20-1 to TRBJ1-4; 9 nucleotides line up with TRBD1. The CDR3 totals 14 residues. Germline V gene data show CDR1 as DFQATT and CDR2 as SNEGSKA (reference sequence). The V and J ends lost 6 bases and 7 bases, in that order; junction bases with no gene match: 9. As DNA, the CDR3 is TGCAGTGCCTCAGCGCGGACAGGGGCTGAAAAACTGTTTTTT. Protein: CSASARTGAEKLFF.

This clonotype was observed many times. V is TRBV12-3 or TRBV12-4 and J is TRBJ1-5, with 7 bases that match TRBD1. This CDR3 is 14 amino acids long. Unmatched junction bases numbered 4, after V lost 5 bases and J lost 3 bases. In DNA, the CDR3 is TGTGCCAGCAGTGGGGGACAGTACAATCAGCCCCAGCATTTT. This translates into CASSGGQYNQPQHF.

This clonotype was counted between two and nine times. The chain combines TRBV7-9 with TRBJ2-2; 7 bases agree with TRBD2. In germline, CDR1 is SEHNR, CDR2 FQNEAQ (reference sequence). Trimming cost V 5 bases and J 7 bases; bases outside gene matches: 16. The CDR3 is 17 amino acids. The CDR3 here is CASSPPTGGAGSGELFF. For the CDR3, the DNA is TGTGCCAGCAGCCCCCCAACGGGAGGAGCTGGAAGCGGGGAGCTGTTTTTT.

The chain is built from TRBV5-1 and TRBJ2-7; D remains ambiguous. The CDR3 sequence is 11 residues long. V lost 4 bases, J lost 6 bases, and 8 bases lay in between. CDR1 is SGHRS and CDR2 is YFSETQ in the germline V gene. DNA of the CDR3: TGCGCCAGCAGCAACCGAGGCGAGCAGTACTTC. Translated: CASSNRGEQYF.

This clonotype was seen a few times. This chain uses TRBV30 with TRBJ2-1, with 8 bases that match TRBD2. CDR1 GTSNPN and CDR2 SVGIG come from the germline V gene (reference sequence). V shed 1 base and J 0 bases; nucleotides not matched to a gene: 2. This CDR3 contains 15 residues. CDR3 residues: CAWSELAVSYNEQFF. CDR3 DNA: TGTGCCTGGAGTGAACTAGCGGTCTCCTACAATGAGCAGTTCTTC.

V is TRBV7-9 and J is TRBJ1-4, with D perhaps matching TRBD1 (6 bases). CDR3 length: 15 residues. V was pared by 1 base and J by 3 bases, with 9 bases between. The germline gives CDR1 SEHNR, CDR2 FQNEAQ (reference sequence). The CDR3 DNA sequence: TGTGCCAGCAGCTTAGACGGACAGCCTAATGAAAAACTGTTTTTT. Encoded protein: CASSLDGQPNEKLFF.

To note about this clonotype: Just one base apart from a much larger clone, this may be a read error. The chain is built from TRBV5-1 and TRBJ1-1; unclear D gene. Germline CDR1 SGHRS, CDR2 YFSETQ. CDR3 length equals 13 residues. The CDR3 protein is CASSSLPNIEAFF. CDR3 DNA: TGCGCCAGCAGCTCGCTTCCGAACATTGAAGCTTTCTTT.

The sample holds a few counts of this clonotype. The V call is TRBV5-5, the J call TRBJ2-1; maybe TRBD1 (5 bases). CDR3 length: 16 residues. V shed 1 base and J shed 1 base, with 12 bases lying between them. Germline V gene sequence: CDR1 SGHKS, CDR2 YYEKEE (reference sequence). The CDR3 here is CASSLLTAASYNEQFF. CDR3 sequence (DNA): TGTGCCAGCAGCTTGTTGACAGCTGCGTCCTACAATGAGCAGTTCTTC.

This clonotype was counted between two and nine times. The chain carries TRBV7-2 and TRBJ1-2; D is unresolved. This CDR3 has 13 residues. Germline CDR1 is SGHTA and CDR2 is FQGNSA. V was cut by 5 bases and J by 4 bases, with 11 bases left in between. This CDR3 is CASSRSQVYGYTF. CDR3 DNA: TGTGCCAGCAGCAGAAGCCAGGTCTATGGCTACACCTTC.